The 11 T cell receptor beta chains given below trace back to one sample, sequenced in a study of T cell responses to AZD1222 COVID-19 vaccine (TCRdb year 2021). Preparation of the library involved the immunoSEQ multiplex PCR assay. TCRdb's version of the immuneACCESS table is confined to in-frame rearrangements and falls short of the full clone set. An unresolved V gene accounts for under half of the shortfall where checked; the remainder is of unknown origin. In this sample the table shows around 130,000 clones, approximately 86% of which occur a single time. The ten top clones hold about 3% of the sample. This sample's time point label indicates: about 28 days (+/-7) after the second vaccine dose. The starting material was peripheral blood, obtained 28 days after the second AZD1222 dose. These receptors were taken from an adult who received the AZD1222 COVID-19 vaccine.

The chain uses TRBV11-3 and TRBJ1-4; possibly TRBD1 for D (5 bases). Trimming removed 5 bases from V and 8 bases from J, with 15 bases in between. This CDR3 contains 14 residues. The germline V gene has CDR1 SGHNT and CDR2 YENEEA. The CDR3 nucleotides are TGTGCCAGCAGCCTGACAGCCATGGGCGAAAAACTGTTTTTT. Translating it yields CASSLTAMGEKLFF.

The rearrangement joins TRBV10-3 to TRBJ2-7; D is tentatively TRBD1 or TRBD2 (6 bases each). This CDR3 region has 13 residues. V lost 9 bases and J lost 2, with 14 bases in between. CDR1 is ENHRY, CDR2 SYGVKD, per germline. The CDR3 protein is CAIWGADTYEQYF. CDR3 in DNA: TGTGCCATTTGGGGGGCCGATACCTACGAGCAGTACTTC.

This chain connects TRBV12-3 or TRBV12-4 to TRBJ2-5; D not certain. Trimming pared 5 bases from V and 2 bases from J, leaving 9 bases between. The CDR3 extends over 13 amino acids. In DNA, the CDR3 is TGTGCCAGCAGTGGAGCAAATCAAGAGACCCAGTACTTC. Translation: CASSGANQETQYF.

V usage is TRBV30 and J usage is TRBJ1-5, with 7 bases identical to TRBD1. The CDR3 length is 13 residues. The trim removed 7 bases at V and 0 bases at J, leaving 3 bases unmatched. Germline CDR1 reads GTSNPN; CDR2 reads SVGIG (reference sequence). The CDR3 sequence is CALGTDSNQPQHF. The CDR3 DNA reads as TGTGCCTTGGGGACAGATAGCAATCAGCCCCAGCATTTT.

This clone has only one observation. The sample has other DNA sequences that encode this CDR3 too. The chain has TRBV11-2 and TRBJ2-5, with no clear D. CDR3 length: 12 amino acids. Trimming removed 5 bases from V and 1 base from J, with 5 bases in between. The germline V gene encodes CDR1 SGHAT and CDR2 FQNNGV. The CDR3 DNA is TGTGCCAGCAGCCTCCCCCAAGAGACCCAGTACTTC. This sequence encodes CASSLPQETQYF.

This chain links TRBV5-4 with TRBJ2-7, with 8 bases that match TRBD1. J lost 4 bases, V lost 4 bases, and 10 bases had no gene match. This CDR3 has 15 amino acids. CDR1 is SGHNT, CDR2 YYREEE, per germline (reference sequence). In DNA form, the CDR3 reads TGTGCCAGCAGCCTCGGACAGGGAGAACGATACGAGCAGTACTTC. The encoded protein is CASSLGQGERYEQYF.

The chain joins TRBV27 to TRBJ1-2, with TRBD1 matching over 12 bases. This CDR3 region has 16 residues. Germline assignment: CDR1 MNHEY and CDR2 SMNVEV (reference sequence). Trimming took 3 bases from V and 2 from J; bases not matched to a gene: 4. CDR3 region: CASSLLGQGANYGYTF. CDR3 in DNA: TGTGCCAGCAGTTTGCTGGGACAGGGGGCGAACTATGGCTACACCTTC.

The V gene is TRBV9, the J gene TRBJ1-2, with D uncertain. Per the germline V gene, CDR1 is SGDLS and CDR2 is YYNGEE. V lost 4 bases, J lost 4 bases, and 11 bases lay in between. The CDR3 is 13 residues long. The CDR3 DNA follows: TGTGCCAGCAGCTCCCGGGCGGGCTATGGCTACACCTTC. Amino acid sequence: CASSSRAGYGYTF. The full variable domain, its missing parts supplied by reference TRBV9 and TRBJ1-2, is DSGVTQTPKHLITATGQRVTLRCSPRSGDLSVYWYQQSLDQGLQFLIQYYNGEERAKGNILERFSAQQFPDLHSELNLSSLELGDSALYFCASSSRAGYGYTFGSGTRLTVV.

The rearrangement uses TRBV7-8 and TRBJ2-5; D remains unclear. Germline CDR1 reads SGHVS; CDR2 reads FQNEAQ. CDR3 length: 13 residues. V was trimmed by 2 bases and J by 4 bases, leaving 8 bases between them. CDR3 coding DNA: TGTGCCAGCAGCTTATTAGCCGTAGAGACCCAGTACTTC. Its protein is CASSLLAVETQYF.

The rearrangement links TRBV12-3 or TRBV12-4 to TRBJ2-6; D is ambiguous. The CDR3 covers 13 residues. Trimming removed 3 bases from V and 3 bases from J, with 3 bases in between. The CDR3 is CASSLYGANVLTF. The CDR3 bases are TGTGCCAGCAGTTTGTATGGGGCCAACGTCCTGACTTTC.

This chain uses TRBV7-2 with TRBJ2-7; 8 positions match TRBD1. The CDR3 runs 13 residues. Germline loops: CDR1 SGHTA, CDR2 FQGNSA. The trim removed 1 base at V and 6 bases at J, leaving 2 bases unmatched. For the CDR3, the DNA is TGTGCCAGCAGCTTAGTGGGACAGGTCGAGCAGTACTTC. The encoded protein is CASSLVGQVEQYF.